The 27 T cell receptor beta chains below were found in one sample sequenced in a study of blood T cell repertoires in COVID-19. The assay was immunoSEQ multiplex PCR, and TCRdb's table has in-frame clones only and misses some. The repertoire consists of about 200,000 clones, with 86% occurring once and the leading ten covering nearly 4.5%. The sequenced material came from peripheral blood. The receptor set was obtained from a man aged 50 to 60 with acute or convalescent COVID-19.

The genes are TRBV4-1 and TRBJ1-2; 8 positions match TRBD1. Germline assignment: CDR1 MGHRA and CDR2 YSYEKL. The CDR3 has 15 amino acids. V was pared by 1 base and J by 8 bases, with 9 bases of the junction left unmatched. DNA for the CDR3: TGCGCCAGCAGCCAAGCGGACAGGGACCTATGGGGCTACACCTTC. This gives the protein CASSQADRDLWGYTF.

The chain couples TRBV7-6 to TRBJ2-7; the match to TRBD1 covers 11 bases. This CDR3 has 16 residues. Germline V lookup: CDR1 SGHVS, CDR2 FNYEAQ. Trimming cost V 5 bases and J 6 bases; bases outside gene matches: 12. The CDR3 sequence: CASSPTPDRGLFEQYF. CDR3 sequence (DNA): TGTGCCAGCAGCCCTACCCCGGACAGGGGGCTGTTCGAGCAGTACTTC.

The gene calls are TRBV19 and TRBJ2-3; 7 positions match TRBD2. The J segment lost 1 base and the V segment lost 5 bases, leaving 3 bases of the junction unmatched. Germline loops: CDR1 LNHDA, CDR2 SQIVND (reference sequence). This CDR3 is built from 14 residues. The chain's CDR3 is CASSRGEGTDTQYF. The CDR3 nucleotides read TGTGCCAGTAGTCGGGGGGAAGGCACAGATACGCAGTATTTT.

This chain joins TRBV5-6 and TRBJ1-6, with D perhaps TRBD1 (6 bases). The CDR3 is made up of 14 amino acids. Per the germline V gene, CDR1 is SGHDT and CDR2 is YYEEEE. V dropped 4 bases and J dropped 10 bases, with 15 bases sitting between them. The CDR3 DNA is TGTGCCAGCAGCCCCACAGGGAGTAGGTCACCCCTCCACTTT. Translation gives CASSPTGSRSPLHF. Using reference TRBV5-6 and TRBJ1-6 for the parts outside the CDR3, the full variable domain is DAGVTQSPTHLIKTRGQQVTLRCSPKSGHDTVSWYQQALGQGPQFIFQYYEEEERQRGNFPDRFSGHQFPNYSSELNVNALLLGDSALYLCASSPTGSRSPLHFGNGTRLTVT.

The rearrangement links TRBV6-5 to TRBJ1-3; 8 positions match TRBD1. CDR3 length: 13 residues. Losses at the gene ends were 4 bases for V and 4 bases for J; bases not matched to a gene: 0. Germline CDR1 reads MNHEY; CDR2 reads SVGAGI. The CDR3 here is CASSWDRGNTIYF. CDR3 nucleotides: TGTGCCAGCAGTTGGGACAGGGGAAACACCATATATTTT.

The rearrangement links TRBV5-1 to TRBJ1-6; 7 bases agree with TRBD1. With 0 bases clipped from V and 9 bases from J, the junction kept 3 bases outside the gene matches. The CDR3 consists of 14 residues. Germline-derived CDR1 and CDR2 are SGHRS and YFSETQ. CDR3 DNA sequence: TGCGCCAGCAGCTTGGGGGACAGACTTTCACCCCTCCACTTT. Encoded protein: CASSLGDRLSPLHF.

The CDR3: CASSQAGTSGGNEQFF. The CDR3 nucleotides read TGTGCCAGCAGCCAGGCAGGGACTAGCGGGGGAAATGAGCAGTTCTTC. The V and J genes are TRBV4-2 and TRBJ2-1; 14 bases line up with TRBD2. Germline V gives CDR1 LGHNA, CDR2 YNFKEQ. V trimming: 3 bases; J trimming: 7 bases; junction bases outside the gene matches: 5. The CDR3 runs 16 residues.

Concerning this clone itself: This sample also contains other DNA sequences that code for the same CDR3. The V gene is TRBV7-9, the J gene TRBJ1-2; possible D gene TRBD1, 5 bases. This CDR3 comprises 12 residues. V lost 5 bases and J lost 8, with 12 bases in between. Germline V CDR1 and CDR2: SEHNR, FQNEAQ (reference sequence). In DNA form, the CDR3 reads TGTGCCAGCAGCCTAGAGGGGTACGGCTACACCTTC. It is translated as CASSLEGYGYTF.

This clone was detected only a few times. The chain uses TRBV6-5 and TRBJ2-5, with 7 bases identical to TRBD1. In germline, CDR1 is MNHEY, CDR2 SVGAGI. The trim removed 4 bases at V and 3 bases at J, leaving 2 bases unmatched. This CDR3 has 13 amino acids. Here the CDR3 reads CASSSGTEETQYF. Written as DNA, the CDR3 is TGTGCCAGCAGTTCCGGGACAGAAGAGACCCAGTACTTC.

The chain is built from TRBV27 and TRBJ1-2; D uncertain. Germline V gene sequence: CDR1 MNHEY, CDR2 SMNVEV (reference sequence). Deletions cut 2 bases from V and 0 bases from J, with 4 bases between. The CDR3 spans 13 residues. The CDR3 region is CASSLHSNYGYTF. Here the CDR3 DNA reads TGTGCCAGCAGTTTACATTCTAACTATGGCTACACCTTC.

The V gene is TRBV5-1, the J gene TRBJ1-1; D is uncertain. Trimming left V 4 bases short and J 2 bases short, with 12 bases between. This CDR3 contains 14 residues. Per germline, CDR1 SGHRS and CDR2 YFSETQ. For the CDR3, the DNA is TGCGCCAGCAGCCCCCGAGGCGATAACACTGAAGCTTTCTTT. It codes for CASSPRGDNTEAFF. Based on the CDR3 plus reference TRBV5-1 and TRBJ1-1, the full variable domain is KAGVTQTPRYLIKTRGQQVTLSCSPISGHRSVSWYQQTPGQGLQFLFEYFSETQRNKGNFPGRFSGRQFSNSRSEMNVSTLELGDSALYLCASSPRGDNTEAFFGQGTRLTVV.

The rearrangement joins TRBV2 to TRBJ2-7; tentatively, D is TRBD2 (5 bases). Trimming left V 7 bases short and J 7 bases short, with 11 bases between. From germline, CDR1 is SNHLY and CDR2 FYNNEI. The CDR3 length is 11 residues. The CDR3 protein is CASTVRREQYF. The DNA for the CDR3 is TGTGCCAGCACGGTCAGGAGGGAGCAGTACTTC.

The rearrangement joins TRBV3-1 (or the pseudogene TRBV3-2) to TRBJ2-1, with 8 positions matching TRBD1. Germline assignment: CDR1 LGHDT and CDR2 YNNKEL (reference sequence). V shed 0 bases and J 7 bases; nucleotides not matched to a gene: 5. There are 15 residues in the CDR3. The CDR3 reads CASSQDVQGGNEQFF. The CDR3 nucleotides are TGTGCCAGCAGCCAAGATGTACAGGGGGGTAATGAGCAGTTCTTC.

This chain links TRBV29-1 with TRBJ2-7; the match to TRBD1 covers 8 bases. Trimming at V came to 5 bases and at J to 1 base, leaving 19 bases not matched to a gene. The CDR3 length is 18 residues. The germline V gene encodes CDR1 SQVTM and CDR2 ANQGSEA. The CDR3 DNA is TGCAGCGTTCTTTCCCTAGGGATGGGACAGGAAATTTCCTACGAGCAGTACTTC. Translating it yields CSVLSLGMGQEISYEQYF.

CDR3 DNA: TGTGCCTGGAGTGCCGGGACAGGGAACTATGGCTACACCTTC. It is translated as CAWSAGTGNYGYTF. The chain combines TRBV30 with TRBJ1-2; 9 nucleotides align to TRBD1. The V segment lost 1 base and the J segment 2 bases; nucleotides outside the gene matches: 2. CDR1 and CDR2 (germline): GTSNPN, SVGIG (reference sequence). The CDR3 has 14 amino acids.

In its sample, this clone was seen once. J is TRBJ1-5 and V is TRBV18; perhaps TRBD1 as D (6 bases). V lost 4 bases, J lost 2 bases, and 15 bases lay in between. This CDR3 is 16 amino acids long. In germline, CDR1 is KGHSH, CDR2 LQKENI. The CDR3 spells CASSLSPGQGNQPQHF. CDR3 nucleotide sequence: TGTGCCAGCTCACTTTCGCCGGGACAAGGCAATCAGCCCCAGCATTTT.

This sequence joins TRBV19 and TRBJ1-5; 7 nucleotides match TRBD1. Germline V gene data show CDR1 as LNHDA and CDR2 as SQIVND (reference sequence). The CDR3 has 16 amino acids. J was trimmed by 7 bases and V by 5 bases; bases with no gene match: 14. CDR3 bases: TGTGCCAGTAGTCAACCAAAGGGGGCTGTAGGACAGCCCCAGCATTTT. Its translation: CASSQPKGAVGQPQHF.

The chain carries TRBV6-1 and TRBJ1-2; TRBD1 matches 9 bases. CDR3 length equals 16 residues. The germline V gene encodes CDR1 MNHNS and CDR2 SASEGT. Losses at the gene ends were 0 bases for V and 4 bases for J; bases not matched to a gene: 6. The CDR3 here is CASSEAYRGLPYGYTF. CDR3 coding DNA: TGTGCCAGCAGTGAAGCGTACAGGGGGCTTCCCTATGGCTACACCTTC.

The gene calls are TRBV29-1 and TRBJ1-3; maybe TRBD1 (5 bases). Germline lookup yields CDR1 SQVTM and CDR2 ANQGSEA. The CDR3 is made up of 14 amino acids. Trimming removed 6 bases at V and 0 bases at J, with 12 bases between. CDR3 region: CSVADSTSGNTIYF. In nucleotides, the CDR3 is TGCAGCGTAGCCGACAGTACCTCTGGAAACACCATATATTTT. Variable domain in full (rest from reference TRBV29-1 and TRBJ1-3): SAVISQKPSRDICQRGTSLTIQCQVDSQVTMMFWYRQQPGQSLTLIATANQGSEATYESGFVIDKFPISRPNLTFSTLTVSNMSPEDSSIYLCSVADSTSGNTIYFGEGSWLTVV.

This clone was seen only once. This chain joins TRBV5-4 and TRBJ1-2; 10 bases line up with TRBD1. This CDR3 is 13 amino acids long. Losses at the gene ends were 7 bases for V and 5 bases for J; bases not matched to a gene: 5. Germline lookup yields CDR1 SGHNT and CDR2 YYREEE (reference sequence). The DNA for the CDR3 is TGTGCCAGCTCGTGGGACAGGGGTTATGGCTACACCTTC. Protein: CASSWDRGYGYTF. The full variable domain, completed using reference TRBV5-4 and TRBJ1-2, is ETGVTQSPTHLIKTRGQQVTLRCSSQSGHNTVSWYQQALGQGPQFIFQYYREEENGRGNFPPRFSGLQFPNYSSELNVNALELDDSALYLCASSWDRGYGYTFGSGTRLTVV.

This chain connects TRBV19 to TRBJ1-1, with 10 bases that match TRBD1. Per the germline V gene, CDR1 is LNHDA and CDR2 is SQIVND (reference sequence). V shed 5 bases and J 5 bases; nucleotides not matched to a gene: 5. This CDR3 is 14 amino acids long. The CDR3 sequence: CASSVGDRGTEAFF. The CDR3 region has the DNA TGTGCCAGTAGTGTAGGGGACAGGGGAACTGAAGCTTTCTTT.

This chain connects TRBV11-3 to TRBJ2-3; TRBD2 is a possible D gene (6 bases). V lost 0 bases, J lost 2 bases, and 15 bases lay in between. Germline V gene data show CDR1 as SGHNT and CDR2 as YENEEA. The CDR3 is 17 residues long. The CDR3 sequence: CASSLDQGGANTDTQYF. DNA of the CDR3: TGTGCCAGCAGCTTAGATCAAGGAGGGGCCAACACAGATACGCAGTATTTT.

V gene TRBV12-5 combines with J gene TRBJ1-4; 11 nucleotides align to TRBD1. This CDR3 contains 15 residues. With 1 base clipped from V and 8 bases from J, the junction kept 3 bases outside the gene matches. Per the germline V gene, CDR1 is LGHNT and CDR2 is FRNRAP. The CDR3 nucleotides read TGTGCTAGTGGTTTGGGGACAGGGGGCTTGGAAAAACTGTTTTTT. This codes for CASGLGTGGLEKLFF.

This chain connects TRBV29-1 to TRBJ1-2; no clear D. This CDR3 spans 11 amino acids. Germline CDR1 reads SQVTM; CDR2 reads ANQGSEA. Trimming cost V 5 bases and J 0 bases, with 4 bases left between them. CDR3 DNA: TGCAGCGTTTTAGCTAACTATGGCTACACCTTC. Residues: CSVLANYGYTF.

This clone has just a few counts. The chain carries TRBV12-3 or TRBV12-4 and TRBJ1-5; weak D call: TRBD1 (5 bases). The CDR3 is 13 residues long. V gave up 5 bases and J gave up 4 bases, with 9 bases separating them. The CDR3 sequence: CASSQQENQPQHF. The DNA of the CDR3 is TGTGCCAGCAGTCAACAGGAGAATCAGCCCCAGCATTTT.

This sequence joins TRBV6-5 and TRBJ2-7; D might be TRBD2 (6 bases). The CDR3 length is 13 residues. Looked up from germline, CDR1 is MNHEY and CDR2 is SVGAGI. The V gene lost 8 bases and the J gene lost 2 bases, with 13 bases spanning the gap. This CDR3 is CASSAGSAYEQYF. The CDR3 nucleotides read TGTGCCAGCTCGGCGGGGAGCGCCTACGAGCAGTACTTC.

V usage is TRBV7-2 and J usage is TRBJ1-3; 7 positions agree with TRBD1. The trim removed 3 bases at V and 7 bases at J, leaving 6 bases unmatched. Germline V gene sequence: CDR1 SGHTA, CDR2 FQGNSA. The CDR3 extends over 14 amino acids. CDR3 in amino acids: CASSFDREKNTIYF. CDR3 in DNA: TGTGCCAGCAGCTTTGACAGGGAGAAGAACACCATATATTTT. Looking up the rest from reference TRBV7-2 and TRBJ1-3 gives the full variable domain: GAGVSQSPSNKVTEKGKDVELRCDPISGHTALYWYRQSLGQGLEFLIYFQGNSAPDKSGLPSDRFSAERTGGSVSTLTIQRTQQEDSAVYLCASSFDREKNTIYFGEGSWLTVV.